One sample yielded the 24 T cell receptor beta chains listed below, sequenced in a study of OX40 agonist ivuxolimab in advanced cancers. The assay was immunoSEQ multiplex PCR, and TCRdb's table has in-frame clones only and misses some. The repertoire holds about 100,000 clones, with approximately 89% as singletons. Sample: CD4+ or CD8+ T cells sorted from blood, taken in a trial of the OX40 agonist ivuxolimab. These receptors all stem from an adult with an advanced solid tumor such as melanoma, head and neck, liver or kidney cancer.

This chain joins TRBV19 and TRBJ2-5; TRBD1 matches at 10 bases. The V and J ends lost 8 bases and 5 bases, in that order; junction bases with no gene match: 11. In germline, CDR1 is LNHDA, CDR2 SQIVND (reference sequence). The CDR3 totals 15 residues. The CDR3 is CASGGTGATEETQYF. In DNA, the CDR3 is TGTGCCAGTGGTGGGACAGGGGCAACCGAGGAGACCCAGTACTTC.

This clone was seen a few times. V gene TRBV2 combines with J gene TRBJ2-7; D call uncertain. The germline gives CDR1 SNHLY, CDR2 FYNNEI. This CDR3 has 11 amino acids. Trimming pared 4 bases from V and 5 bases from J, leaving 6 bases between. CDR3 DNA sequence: TGTGCCAGCAGTGGCGTCCACGAGCAGTACTTC. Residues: CASSGVHEQYF.

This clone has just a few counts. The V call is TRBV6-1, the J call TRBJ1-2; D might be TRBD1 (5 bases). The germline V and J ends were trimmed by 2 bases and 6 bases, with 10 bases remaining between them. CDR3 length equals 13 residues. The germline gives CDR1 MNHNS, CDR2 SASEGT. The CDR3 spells CASSEKGQDGYTF. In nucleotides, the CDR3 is TGTGCCAGCAGTGAAAAGGGGCAGGATGGCTACACCTTC.

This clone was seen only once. CDR3 in amino acids: CASSTRPGATRSYEQYF. The CDR3 bases are TGTGCCAGCAGTACCCGCCCGGGGGCGACTCGCTCCTACGAGCAGTACTTC. J is TRBJ2-7 and V is TRBV27; D possibly matches TRBD1 or TRBD2 (6 bases each). The V end was cut by 5 bases, the J end by 0 bases, with 20 bases between. Germline V CDR1 and CDR2: MNHEY, SMNVEV (reference sequence). The CDR3 consists of 17 residues.

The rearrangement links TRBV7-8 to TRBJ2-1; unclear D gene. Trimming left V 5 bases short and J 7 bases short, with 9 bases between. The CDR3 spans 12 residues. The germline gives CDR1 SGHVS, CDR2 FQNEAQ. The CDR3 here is CASSRPGNEQFF. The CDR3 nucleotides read TGTGCCAGCAGCCGACCCGGAAATGAGCAGTTCTTC. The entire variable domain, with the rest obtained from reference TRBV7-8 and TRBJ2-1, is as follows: GAGVSQSPRYKVAKRGQDVALRCDPISGHVSLFWYQQALGQGPEFLTYFQNEAQLDKSGLPSDRFFAERPEGSVSTLKIQRTQQEDSAVYLCASSRPGNEQFFGPGTRLTVL.

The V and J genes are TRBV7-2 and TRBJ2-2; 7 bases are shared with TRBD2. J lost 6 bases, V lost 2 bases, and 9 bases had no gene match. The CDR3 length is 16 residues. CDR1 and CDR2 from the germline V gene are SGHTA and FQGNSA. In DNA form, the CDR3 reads TGTGCCAGCAGCTTATTTACGGGACTAATCCCCGGGGAGCTGTTTTTT. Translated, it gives CASSLFTGLIPGELFF.

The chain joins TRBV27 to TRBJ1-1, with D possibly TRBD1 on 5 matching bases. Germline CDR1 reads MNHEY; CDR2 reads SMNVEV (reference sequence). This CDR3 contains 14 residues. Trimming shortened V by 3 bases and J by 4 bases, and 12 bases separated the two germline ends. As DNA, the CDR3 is TGTGCCAGCAGTTTCGGGGGGGTCGGCACTGAAGCTTTCTTT. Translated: CASSFGGVGTEAFF.

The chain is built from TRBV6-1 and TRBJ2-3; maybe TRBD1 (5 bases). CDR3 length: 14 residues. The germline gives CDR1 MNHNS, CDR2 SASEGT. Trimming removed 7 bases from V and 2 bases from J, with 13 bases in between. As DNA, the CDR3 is TGTGCCAGCAAAAACTCAGGGAACACAGATACGCAGTATTTT. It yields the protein CASKNSGNTDTQYF.

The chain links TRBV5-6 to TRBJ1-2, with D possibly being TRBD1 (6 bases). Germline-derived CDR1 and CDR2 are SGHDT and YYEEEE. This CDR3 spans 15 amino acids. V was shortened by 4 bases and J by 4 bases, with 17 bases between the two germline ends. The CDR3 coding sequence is TGTGCCAGCAGCCCGGGGGCGGGTGTGTCCTATGGCTACACCTTC. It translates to CASSPGAGVSYGYTF. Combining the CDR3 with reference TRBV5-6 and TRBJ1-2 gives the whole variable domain DAGVTQSPTHLIKTRGQQVTLRCSPKSGHDTVSWYQQALGQGPQFIFQYYEEEERQRGNFPDRFSGHQFPNYSSELNVNALLLGDSALYLCASSPGAGVSYGYTFGSGTRLTVV.

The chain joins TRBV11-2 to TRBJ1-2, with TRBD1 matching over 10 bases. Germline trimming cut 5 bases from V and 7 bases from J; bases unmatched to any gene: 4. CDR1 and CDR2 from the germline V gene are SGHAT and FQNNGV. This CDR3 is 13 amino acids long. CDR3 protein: CASSPTGGRGYTF. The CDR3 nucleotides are TGTGCCAGCAGCCCGACAGGGGGCCGTGGCTACACCTTC.

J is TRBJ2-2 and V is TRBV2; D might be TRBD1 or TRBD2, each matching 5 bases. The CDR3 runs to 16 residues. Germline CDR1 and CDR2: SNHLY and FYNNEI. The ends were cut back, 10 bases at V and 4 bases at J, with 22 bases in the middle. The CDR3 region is CATTLVKWDATGELFF. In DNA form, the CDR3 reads TGTGCCACTACCTTGGTGAAATGGGACGCCACCGGGGAGCTGTTTTTT.

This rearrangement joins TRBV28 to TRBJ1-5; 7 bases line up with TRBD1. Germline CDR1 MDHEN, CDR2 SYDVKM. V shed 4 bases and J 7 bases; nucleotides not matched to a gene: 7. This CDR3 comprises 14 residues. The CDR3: CASSSQGGRQPQHF. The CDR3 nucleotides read TGTGCCAGCAGTTCCCAGGGGGGACGACAGCCCCAGCATTTT.

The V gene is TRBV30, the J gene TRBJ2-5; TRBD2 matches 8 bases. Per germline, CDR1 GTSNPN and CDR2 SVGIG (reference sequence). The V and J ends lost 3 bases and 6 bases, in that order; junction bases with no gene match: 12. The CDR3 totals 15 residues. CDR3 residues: CAWRGESGSFQTQYF. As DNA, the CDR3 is TGTGCCTGGAGAGGGGAAAGCGGGAGCTTTCAGACCCAGTACTTC.

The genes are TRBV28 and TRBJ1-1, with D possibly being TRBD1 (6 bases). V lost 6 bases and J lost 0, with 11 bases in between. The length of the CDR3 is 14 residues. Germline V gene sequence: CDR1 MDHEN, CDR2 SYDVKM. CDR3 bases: TGTGCCAGCAGGGACAGAAGGATGAACACTGAAGCTTTCTTT. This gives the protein CASRDRRMNTEAFF.

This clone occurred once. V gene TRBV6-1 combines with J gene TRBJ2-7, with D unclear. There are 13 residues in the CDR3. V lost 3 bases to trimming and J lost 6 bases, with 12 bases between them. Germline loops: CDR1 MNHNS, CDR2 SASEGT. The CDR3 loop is CASSEVNGVEQYF. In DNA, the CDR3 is TGTGCCAGCAGTGAGGTGAATGGTGTCGAGCAGTACTTC.

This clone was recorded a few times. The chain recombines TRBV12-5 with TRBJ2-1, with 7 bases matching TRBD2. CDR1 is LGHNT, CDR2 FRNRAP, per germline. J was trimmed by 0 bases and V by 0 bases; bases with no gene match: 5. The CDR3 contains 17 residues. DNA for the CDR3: TGTGCTAGTGGTTTGGTATCGGGGAGGGCCTCCTACAATGAGCAGTTCTTC. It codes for CASGLVSGRASYNEQFF.

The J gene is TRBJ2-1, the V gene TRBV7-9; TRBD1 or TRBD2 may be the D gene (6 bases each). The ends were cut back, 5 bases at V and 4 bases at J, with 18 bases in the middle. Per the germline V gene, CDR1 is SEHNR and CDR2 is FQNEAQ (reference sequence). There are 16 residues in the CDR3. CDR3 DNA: TGTGCCAGCAGCCTCCGGGGGCCAGCTTCTTACAATGAGCAGTTCTTC. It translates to CASSLRGPASYNEQFF.

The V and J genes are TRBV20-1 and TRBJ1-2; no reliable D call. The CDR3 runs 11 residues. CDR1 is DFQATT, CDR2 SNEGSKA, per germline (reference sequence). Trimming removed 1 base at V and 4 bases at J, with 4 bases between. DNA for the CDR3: TGCAGTGCTAGAGTTCTCTATGGCTACACCTTC. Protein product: CSARVLYGYTF.

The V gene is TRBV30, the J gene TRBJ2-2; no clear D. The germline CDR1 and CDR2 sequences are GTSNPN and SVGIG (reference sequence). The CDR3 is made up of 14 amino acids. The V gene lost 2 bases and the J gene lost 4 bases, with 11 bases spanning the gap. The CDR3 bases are TGTGCCTGGAGTATGGCTAGTCCCACCGGGGAGCTGTTTTTT. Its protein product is CAWSMASPTGELFF.

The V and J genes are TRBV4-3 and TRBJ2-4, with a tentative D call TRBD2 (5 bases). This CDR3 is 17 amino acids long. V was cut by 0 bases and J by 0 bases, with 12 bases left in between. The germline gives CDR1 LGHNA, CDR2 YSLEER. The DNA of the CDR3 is TGCGCCAGCAGCCAAGATCTGCGGGTCGCAGCCAAAAACATTCAGTACTTC. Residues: CASSQDLRVAAKNIQYF.

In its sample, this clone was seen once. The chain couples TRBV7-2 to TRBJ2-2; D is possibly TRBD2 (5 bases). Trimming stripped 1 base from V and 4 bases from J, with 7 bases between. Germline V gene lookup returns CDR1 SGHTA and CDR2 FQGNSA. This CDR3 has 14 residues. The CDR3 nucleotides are TGTGCCAGCAGCTTAGTTCGGGGCACCGGGGAGCTGTTTTTT. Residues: CASSLVRGTGELFF.

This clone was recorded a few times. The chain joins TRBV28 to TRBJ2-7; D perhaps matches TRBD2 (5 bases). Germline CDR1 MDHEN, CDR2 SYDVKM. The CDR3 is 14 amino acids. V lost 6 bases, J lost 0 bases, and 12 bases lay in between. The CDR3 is CASSTPGNSYEQYF. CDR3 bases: TGTGCCAGCAGCACTCCCGGGAACTCCTACGAGCAGTACTTC.

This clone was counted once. CDR3 DNA: TGTGCCAGCAGCTTAACACCACCCGGAAACATTCAGTACTTC. Translating it yields CASSLTPPGNIQYF. This chain links TRBV11-2 with TRBJ2-4; no reliable D call. Germline-derived CDR1 and CDR2 are SGHAT and FQNNGV. This CDR3 region has 14 residues. Trimming took off 2 bases at V and 6 bases at J, with 11 bases between the two ends.

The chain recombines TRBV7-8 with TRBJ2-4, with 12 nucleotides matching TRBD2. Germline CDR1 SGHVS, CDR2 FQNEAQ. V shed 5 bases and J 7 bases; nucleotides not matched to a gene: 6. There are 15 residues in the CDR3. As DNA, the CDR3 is TGTGCCAGCAGCCCAGGACTAGCGGGATCTAACATTCAGTACTTC. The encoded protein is CASSPGLAGSNIQYF.